This entry lists 8 T cell receptor beta chains sequenced from one sample in a study of T-cell reconstitution after alpha-beta-depleted transplantation in children. Construction of the TCRbeta library involved unique molecular identifiers. From the PCR reads, TCRdb called clonotypes with MiXCR, one entry per CDR3 protein. Seen here are about 480,000 distinct CDR3 sequences, around 13% observed once, and the top ten hold around 6.1%. This specimen consisted of PBMCs from the stem cell graft donor, obtained from the stem cell graft. The receptors were sampled from a human donor who donated a stem cell graft to a child with combined immunodeficiency.

This clonotype was picked up a small number of times. V and J are TRBV5-1 and TRBJ2-2; 7 nucleotides align to TRBD1. V gave up 3 bases and J gave up 0 bases; unmatched junction bases: 8. Per the germline V gene, CDR1 is SGHRS and CDR2 is YFSETQ. The CDR3 is 17 amino acids. The CDR3 reads CASSSITGASNTGELFF. CDR3 bases: TGCGCCAGCAGCTCGATCACAGGGGCCTCGAACACCGGGGAGCTGTTTTTT.

This clonotype came up once. The V gene is TRBV28, the J gene TRBJ2-5; no firm D call. Germline assignment: CDR1 MDHEN and CDR2 SYDVKM. V gave up 1 base and J gave up 5 bases, with 11 bases separating them. The CDR3 is made up of 14 amino acids. CDR3 sequence reads: CASSLYPWAETQYF. The CDR3 region has the DNA TGTGCCAGCAGTTTATATCCGTGGGCGGAGACCCAGTACTTC.

Worth noting for this clonotype: Since a much larger clone is just one base distant, this may be a read error. The chain links TRBV20-1 to TRBJ2-1, with 7 positions matching TRBD2. The CDR3 is 15 amino acids. CDR1 is DFQATT, CDR2 SNEGSKA, per germline (reference sequence). The CDR3 nucleotides are TGCAGTGCTATTGACCGGGACTATCCTTACAATGAGCGGTTCTTC. Translated: CSAIDRDYPYNERFF.

A few counts support this clonotype. This chain links TRBV11-1 with TRBJ1-1; D is perhaps TRBD1 (6 bases). With 5 bases removed from V and 3 bases from J, the gap between germline ends came to 10 bases. This CDR3 is 13 amino acids long. Per germline, CDR1 SGHAT and CDR2 FQDESV (reference sequence). The CDR3 spells CASSPGQHTEAFF. CDR3 bases: TGTGCCAGCAGCCCAGGACAGCACACTGAAGCTTTCTTT.

This clonotype was detected many times. V is TRBV6-4 and J is TRBJ2-6; the D is unclear. V dropped 0 bases and J dropped 0 bases, with 6 bases sitting between them. The CDR3 is 16 residues long. CDR1 and CDR2 from the germline V gene are MRHNA and SNTAGT. The CDR3, as DNA: TGTGCCAGCAGTGACTCACCCGTCTCTGGGGCCAACGTCCTGACTTTC. Its protein is CASSDSPVSGANVLTF.

This clonotype was seen a handful of times. The chain links TRBV20-1 to TRBJ2-5, with D unclear. V lost 4 bases to trimming and J lost 4 bases, with 10 bases between them. The germline V gene encodes CDR1 DFQATT and CDR2 SNEGSKA (reference sequence). This CDR3 is 12 amino acids long. CDR3 nucleotides: TGCAGTGCTACAGAGGATGGAGAGACCCAGTACTTC. Translating it yields CSATEDGETQYF.

This clonotype was observed a few times. The V call is TRBV12-3 or TRBV12-4, the J call TRBJ2-1, with D hard to call. The V and J ends lost 7 bases and 10 bases respectively, with 14 bases between them. CDR3 length equals 12 residues. This chain's CDR3 is CASTSTSGEQFF. DNA of the CDR3: TGTGCCAGCACTTCCACCTCTGGGGAGCAGTTCTTC.

This clonotype was observed many times. V is TRBV5-1 and J is TRBJ2-5, with 8 bases that match TRBD1. The germline CDR1 and CDR2 sequences are SGHRS and YFSETQ. The CDR3 spans 14 residues. V trimming: 5 bases; J trimming: 1 base; junction bases outside the gene matches: 4. The CDR3 coding sequence is TGCGCCAGCAGGAGGACAGGGCCCCAAGAGACCCAGTACTTC. Amino acids: CASRRTGPQETQYF.